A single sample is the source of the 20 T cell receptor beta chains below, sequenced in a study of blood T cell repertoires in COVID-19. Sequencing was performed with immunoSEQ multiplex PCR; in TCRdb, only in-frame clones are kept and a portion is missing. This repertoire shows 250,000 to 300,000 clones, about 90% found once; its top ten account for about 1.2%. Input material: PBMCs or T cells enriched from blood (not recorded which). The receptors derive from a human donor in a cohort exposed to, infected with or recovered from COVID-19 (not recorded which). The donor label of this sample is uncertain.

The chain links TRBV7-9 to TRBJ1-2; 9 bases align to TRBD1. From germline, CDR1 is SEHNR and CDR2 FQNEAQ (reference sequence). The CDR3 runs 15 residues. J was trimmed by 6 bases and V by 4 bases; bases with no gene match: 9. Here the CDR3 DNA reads TGTGCCAGCAGCTACCCCGAGGGACAGGGAAATGGCTACACCTTC. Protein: CASSYPEGQGNGYTF.

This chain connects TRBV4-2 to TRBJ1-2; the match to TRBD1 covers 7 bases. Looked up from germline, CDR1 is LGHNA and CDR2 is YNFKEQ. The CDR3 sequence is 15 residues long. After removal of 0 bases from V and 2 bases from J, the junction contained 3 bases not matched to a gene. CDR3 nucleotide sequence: TGTGCCAGCAGCCAAGAGGGGACAGCGAACTATGGCTACACCTTC. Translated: CASSQEGTANYGYTF.

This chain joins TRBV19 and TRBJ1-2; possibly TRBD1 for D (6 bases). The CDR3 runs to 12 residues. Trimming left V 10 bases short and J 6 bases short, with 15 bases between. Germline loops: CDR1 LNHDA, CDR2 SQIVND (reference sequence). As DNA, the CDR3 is TGTGCCACCAGGGGCGGGGGGAATGGCTACACCTTC. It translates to CATRGGGNGYTF.

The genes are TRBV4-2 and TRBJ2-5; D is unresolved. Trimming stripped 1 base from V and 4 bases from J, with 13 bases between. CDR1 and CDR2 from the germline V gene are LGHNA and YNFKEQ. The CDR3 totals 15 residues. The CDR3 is CASSQGRLERETQYF. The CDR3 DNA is TGTGCCAGCAGCCAAGGTCGACTGGAACGAGAGACCCAGTACTTC.

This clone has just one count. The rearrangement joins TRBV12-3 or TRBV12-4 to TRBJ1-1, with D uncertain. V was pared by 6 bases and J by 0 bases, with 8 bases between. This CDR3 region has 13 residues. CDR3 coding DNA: TGTGCCAGCAGGTCAGATTTGAACACTGAAGCTTTCTTT. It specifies CASRSDLNTEAFF.

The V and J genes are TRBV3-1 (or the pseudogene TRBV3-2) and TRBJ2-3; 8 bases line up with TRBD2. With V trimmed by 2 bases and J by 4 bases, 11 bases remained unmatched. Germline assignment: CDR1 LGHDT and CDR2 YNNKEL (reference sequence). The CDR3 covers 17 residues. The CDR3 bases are TGTGCCAGCAGCCAATCTCCGGGACTAGAGGGTTCAGATACGCAGTATTTT. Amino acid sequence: CASSQSPGLEGSDTQYF.

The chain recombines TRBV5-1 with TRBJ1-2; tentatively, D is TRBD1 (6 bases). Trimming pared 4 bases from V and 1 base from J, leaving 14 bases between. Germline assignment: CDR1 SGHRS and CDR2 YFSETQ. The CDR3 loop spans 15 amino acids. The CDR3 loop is CASSPVQGINYGYTF. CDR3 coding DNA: TGCGCCAGCAGCCCGGTCCAGGGGATTAACTATGGCTACACCTTC.

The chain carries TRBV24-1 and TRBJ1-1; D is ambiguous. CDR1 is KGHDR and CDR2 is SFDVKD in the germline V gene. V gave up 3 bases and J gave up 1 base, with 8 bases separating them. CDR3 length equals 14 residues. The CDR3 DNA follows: TGTGCCACCAGTGATGGACGGGAGAACACTGAAGCTTTCTTT. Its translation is CATSDGRENTEAFF.

CDR3: CASSPVRLANEKLFF. CDR3 nucleotides: TGTGCCAGCTCACCCGTCAGGCTTGCTAATGAAAAACTGTTTTTT. The rearrangement links TRBV18 to TRBJ1-4; D gene ambiguous. Trimming stripped 3 bases from V and 3 bases from J, with 11 bases between. Germline-derived CDR1 and CDR2 are KGHSH and LQKENI. The CDR3 runs to 15 residues.

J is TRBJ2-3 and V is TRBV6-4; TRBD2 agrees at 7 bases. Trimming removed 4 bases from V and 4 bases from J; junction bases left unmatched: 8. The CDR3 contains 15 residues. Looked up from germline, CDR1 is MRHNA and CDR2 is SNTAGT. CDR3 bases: TGTGCCAGCAGTGCTGGCGGGGGTTTCGCAGATACGCAGTATTTT. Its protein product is CASSAGGGFADTQYF.

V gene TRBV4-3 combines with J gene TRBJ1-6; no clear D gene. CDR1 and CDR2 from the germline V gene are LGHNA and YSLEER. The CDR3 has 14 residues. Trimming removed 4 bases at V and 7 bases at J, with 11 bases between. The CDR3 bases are TGCGCCAGCAGCCTCCGGGGTCTAAATTCACCCCTCCACTTT. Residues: CASSLRGLNSPLHF.

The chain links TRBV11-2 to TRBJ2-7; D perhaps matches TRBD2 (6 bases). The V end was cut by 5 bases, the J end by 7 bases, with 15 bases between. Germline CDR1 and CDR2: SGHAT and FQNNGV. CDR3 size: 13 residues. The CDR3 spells CASSVLGGKEQYF. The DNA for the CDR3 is TGTGCCAGCAGCGTACTGGGGGGTAAAGAGCAGTACTTC. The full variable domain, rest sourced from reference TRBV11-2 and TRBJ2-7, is EAGVAQSPRYKIIEKRQSVAFWCNPISGHATLYWYQQILGQGPKLLIQFQNNGVVDDSQLPKDRFSAERLKGVDSTLKIQPAKLEDSAVYLCASSVLGGKEQYFGPGTRLTVT.

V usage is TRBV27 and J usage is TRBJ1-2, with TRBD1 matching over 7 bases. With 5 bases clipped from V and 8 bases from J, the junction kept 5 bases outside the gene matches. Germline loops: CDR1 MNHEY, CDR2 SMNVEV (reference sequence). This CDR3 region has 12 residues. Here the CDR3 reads CASSLTGVGYTF. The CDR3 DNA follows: TGTGCCAGCAGTCTCACAGGGGTGGGCTACACCTTC.

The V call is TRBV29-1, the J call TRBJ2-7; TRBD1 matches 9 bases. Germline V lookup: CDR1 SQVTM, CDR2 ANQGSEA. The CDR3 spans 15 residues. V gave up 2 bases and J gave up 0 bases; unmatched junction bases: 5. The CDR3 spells CSVETAGQGSYEQYF. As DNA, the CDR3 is TGCAGCGTTGAAACGGCGGGACAGGGCTCCTACGAGCAGTACTTC.

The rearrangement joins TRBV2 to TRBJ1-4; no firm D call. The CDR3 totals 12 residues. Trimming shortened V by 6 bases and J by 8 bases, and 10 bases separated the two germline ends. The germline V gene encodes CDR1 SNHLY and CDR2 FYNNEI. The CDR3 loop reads CASRPWREKLFF. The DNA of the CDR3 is TGTGCCAGCAGACCCTGGAGGGAAAAACTGTTTTTT.

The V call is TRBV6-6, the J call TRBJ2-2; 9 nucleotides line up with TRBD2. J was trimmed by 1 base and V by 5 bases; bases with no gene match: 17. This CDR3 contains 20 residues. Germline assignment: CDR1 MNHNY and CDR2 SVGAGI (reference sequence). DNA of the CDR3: TGTGCCAGCAGTCCCGCGGAGCGGGGGGCCGCTGGACTGAACACCGGGGAGCTGTTTTTT. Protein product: CASSPAERGAAGLNTGELFF.

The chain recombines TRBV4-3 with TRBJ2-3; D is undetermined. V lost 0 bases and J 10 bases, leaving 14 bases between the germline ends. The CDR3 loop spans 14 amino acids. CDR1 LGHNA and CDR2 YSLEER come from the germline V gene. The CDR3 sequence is CASSQDHPQMAQYF. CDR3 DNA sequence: TGCGCCAGCAGCCAAGATCACCCCCAGATGGCGCAGTATTTT.

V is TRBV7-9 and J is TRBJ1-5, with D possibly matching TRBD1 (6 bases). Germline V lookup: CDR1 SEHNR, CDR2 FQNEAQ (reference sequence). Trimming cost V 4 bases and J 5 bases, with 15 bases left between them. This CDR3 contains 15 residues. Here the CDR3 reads CASSSGGGKYQPQHF. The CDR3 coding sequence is TGTGCCAGCAGCTCGGGGGGCGGGAAATATCAGCCCCAGCATTTT. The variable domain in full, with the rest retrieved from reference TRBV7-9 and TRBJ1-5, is DTGVSQNPRHKITKRGQNVTFRCDPISEHNRLYWYRQTLGQGPEFLTYFQNEAQLEKSRLLSDRFSAERPKGSFSTLEIQRTEQGDSAMYLCASSSGGGKYQPQHFGDGTRLSIL.

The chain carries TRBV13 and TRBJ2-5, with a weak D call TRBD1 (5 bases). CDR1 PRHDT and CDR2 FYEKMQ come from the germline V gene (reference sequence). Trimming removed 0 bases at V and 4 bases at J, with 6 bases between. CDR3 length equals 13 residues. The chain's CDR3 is CASSLGGVETQYF. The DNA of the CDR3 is TGTGCCAGCAGCTTAGGAGGGGTAGAGACCCAGTACTTC. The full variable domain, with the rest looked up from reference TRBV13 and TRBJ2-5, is AAGVIQSPRHLIKEKRETATLKCYPIPRHDTVYWYQQGPGQDPQFLISFYEKMQSDKGSIPDRFSAQQFSDYHSELNMSSLELGDSALYFCASSLGGVETQYFGPGTRLLVL.

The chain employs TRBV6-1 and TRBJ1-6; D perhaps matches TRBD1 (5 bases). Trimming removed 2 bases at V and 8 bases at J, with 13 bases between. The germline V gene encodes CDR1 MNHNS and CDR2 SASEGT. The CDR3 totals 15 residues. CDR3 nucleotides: TGTGCCAGCAGTGAACAGGGCCCGATAGATTCACCCCTCCACTTT. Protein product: CASSEQGPIDSPLHF.